This T cell receptor (beta chain) was identified in a study of T cell changes during pregnancy in multiple sclerosis. V was cut by 6 bases and J by 3 bases, with 11 bases left in between. The CDR3 runs 14 residues. Looked up from germline, CDR1 is MNHEY and CDR2 is SVGAGI. Repertoires were generated with immunoSEQ multiplex PCR, while TCRdb's copy carries only in-frame clones and drops some. The data show tens of thousands of clones, around 94% seen once. The chain employs TRBV6-5 and TRBJ1-4; D gene uncertain. This receptor was identified in a female donor with multiple sclerosis, enrolled in a pregnancy study. This specimen consisted of peripheral blood, obtained in the third trimester of pregnancy. Here the CDR3 DNA reads TGTGCCAGCAGGGCCGGGAGGCCTAATGAAAAACTGTTTTTT. Residues: CASRAGRPNEKLFF.